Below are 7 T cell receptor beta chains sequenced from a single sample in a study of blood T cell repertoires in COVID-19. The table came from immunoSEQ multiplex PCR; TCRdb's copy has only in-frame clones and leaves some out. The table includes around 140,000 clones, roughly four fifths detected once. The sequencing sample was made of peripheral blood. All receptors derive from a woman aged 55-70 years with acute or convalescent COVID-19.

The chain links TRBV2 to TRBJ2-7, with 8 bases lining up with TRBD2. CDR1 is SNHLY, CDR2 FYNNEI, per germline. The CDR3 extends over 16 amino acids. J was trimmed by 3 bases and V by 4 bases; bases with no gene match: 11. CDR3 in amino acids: CASSGSTQTSGYEQYF. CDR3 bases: TGTGCCAGCAGTGGTTCTACACAAACTAGCGGCTACGAGCAGTACTTC. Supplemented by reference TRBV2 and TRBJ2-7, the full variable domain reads EPEVTQTPSHQVTQMGQEVILRCVPISNHLYFYWYRQILGQKVEFLVSFYNNEISEKSEIFDDQFSVERPDGSNFTLKIRSTKLEDSAMYFCASSGSTQTSGYEQYFGPGTRLTVT.

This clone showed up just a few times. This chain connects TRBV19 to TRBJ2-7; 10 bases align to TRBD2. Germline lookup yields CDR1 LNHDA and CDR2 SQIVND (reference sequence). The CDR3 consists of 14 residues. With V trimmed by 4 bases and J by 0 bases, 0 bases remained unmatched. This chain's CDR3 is CASSTSGSSYEQYF. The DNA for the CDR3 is TGTGCCAGTAGTACTAGCGGGAGCTCCTACGAGCAGTACTTC.

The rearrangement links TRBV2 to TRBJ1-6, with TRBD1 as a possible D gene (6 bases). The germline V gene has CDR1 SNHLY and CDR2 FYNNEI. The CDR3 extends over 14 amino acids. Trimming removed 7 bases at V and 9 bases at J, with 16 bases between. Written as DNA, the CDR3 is TGTGCCAGCAATTCGGACAGCTTTTTTTCACCCCTCCACTTT. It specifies CASNSDSFFSPLHF.

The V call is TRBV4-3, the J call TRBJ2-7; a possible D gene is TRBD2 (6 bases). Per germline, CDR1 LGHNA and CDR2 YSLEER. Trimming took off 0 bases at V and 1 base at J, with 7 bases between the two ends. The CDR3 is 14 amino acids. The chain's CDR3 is CASSQDGRSYEQYF. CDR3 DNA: TGCGCCAGCAGCCAAGATGGGAGGTCCTACGAGCAGTACTTC.

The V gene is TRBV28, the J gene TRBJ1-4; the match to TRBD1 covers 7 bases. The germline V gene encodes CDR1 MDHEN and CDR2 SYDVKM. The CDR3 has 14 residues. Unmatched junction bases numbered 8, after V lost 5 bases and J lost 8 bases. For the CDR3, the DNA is TGTGCCAGCAGTCGACAGGGCAATTCCGAAAAACTGTTTTTT. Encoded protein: CASSRQGNSEKLFF.

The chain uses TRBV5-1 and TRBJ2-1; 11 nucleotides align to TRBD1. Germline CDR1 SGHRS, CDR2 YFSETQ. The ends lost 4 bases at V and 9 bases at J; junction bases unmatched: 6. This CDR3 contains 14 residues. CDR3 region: CASSLGTGGSEQFF. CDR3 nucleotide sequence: TGCGCCAGCAGCCTGGGGACAGGGGGTAGTGAGCAGTTCTTC.

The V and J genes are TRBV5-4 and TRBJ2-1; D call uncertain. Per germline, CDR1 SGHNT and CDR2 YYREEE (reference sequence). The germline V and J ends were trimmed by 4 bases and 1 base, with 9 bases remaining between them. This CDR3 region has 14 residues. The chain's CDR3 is CASSPPQSYNEQFF. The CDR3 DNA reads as TGTGCCAGCAGCCCCCCCCAGTCCTACAATGAGCAGTTCTTC. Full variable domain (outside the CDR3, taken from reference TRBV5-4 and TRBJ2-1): ETGVTQSPTHLIKTRGQQVTLRCSSQSGHNTVSWYQQALGQGPQFIFQYYREEENGRGNFPPRFSGLQFPNYSSELNVNALELDDSALYLCASSPPQSYNEQFFGPGTRLTVL.